Reported below is one TCR beta chain. The source of the sample is a study of blood T cell repertoires in COVID-19. Method: immunoSEQ multiplex PCR; TCRdb's copy keeps in-frame clones and lacks some. Here the sample spans about 80,000 clones, about four fifths being singletons. The clonotype originates from an elderly man with active or convalescent COVID-19. The sequenced sample consisted of peripheral blood.

CDR3 bases: TGTGCCAGTAGTCTGGACAGCAGCAATCAGCCCCAGCATTTT. Its protein is CASSLDSSNQPQHF. This chain links TRBV19 with TRBJ1-5, with D perhaps matching TRBD1 (6 bases). The V end lost 5 bases, the J end lost 1 base, and 9 bases lay between the germline ends. The CDR3 spans 14 residues. Germline V gene data show CDR1 as LNHDA and CDR2 as SQIVND (reference sequence).